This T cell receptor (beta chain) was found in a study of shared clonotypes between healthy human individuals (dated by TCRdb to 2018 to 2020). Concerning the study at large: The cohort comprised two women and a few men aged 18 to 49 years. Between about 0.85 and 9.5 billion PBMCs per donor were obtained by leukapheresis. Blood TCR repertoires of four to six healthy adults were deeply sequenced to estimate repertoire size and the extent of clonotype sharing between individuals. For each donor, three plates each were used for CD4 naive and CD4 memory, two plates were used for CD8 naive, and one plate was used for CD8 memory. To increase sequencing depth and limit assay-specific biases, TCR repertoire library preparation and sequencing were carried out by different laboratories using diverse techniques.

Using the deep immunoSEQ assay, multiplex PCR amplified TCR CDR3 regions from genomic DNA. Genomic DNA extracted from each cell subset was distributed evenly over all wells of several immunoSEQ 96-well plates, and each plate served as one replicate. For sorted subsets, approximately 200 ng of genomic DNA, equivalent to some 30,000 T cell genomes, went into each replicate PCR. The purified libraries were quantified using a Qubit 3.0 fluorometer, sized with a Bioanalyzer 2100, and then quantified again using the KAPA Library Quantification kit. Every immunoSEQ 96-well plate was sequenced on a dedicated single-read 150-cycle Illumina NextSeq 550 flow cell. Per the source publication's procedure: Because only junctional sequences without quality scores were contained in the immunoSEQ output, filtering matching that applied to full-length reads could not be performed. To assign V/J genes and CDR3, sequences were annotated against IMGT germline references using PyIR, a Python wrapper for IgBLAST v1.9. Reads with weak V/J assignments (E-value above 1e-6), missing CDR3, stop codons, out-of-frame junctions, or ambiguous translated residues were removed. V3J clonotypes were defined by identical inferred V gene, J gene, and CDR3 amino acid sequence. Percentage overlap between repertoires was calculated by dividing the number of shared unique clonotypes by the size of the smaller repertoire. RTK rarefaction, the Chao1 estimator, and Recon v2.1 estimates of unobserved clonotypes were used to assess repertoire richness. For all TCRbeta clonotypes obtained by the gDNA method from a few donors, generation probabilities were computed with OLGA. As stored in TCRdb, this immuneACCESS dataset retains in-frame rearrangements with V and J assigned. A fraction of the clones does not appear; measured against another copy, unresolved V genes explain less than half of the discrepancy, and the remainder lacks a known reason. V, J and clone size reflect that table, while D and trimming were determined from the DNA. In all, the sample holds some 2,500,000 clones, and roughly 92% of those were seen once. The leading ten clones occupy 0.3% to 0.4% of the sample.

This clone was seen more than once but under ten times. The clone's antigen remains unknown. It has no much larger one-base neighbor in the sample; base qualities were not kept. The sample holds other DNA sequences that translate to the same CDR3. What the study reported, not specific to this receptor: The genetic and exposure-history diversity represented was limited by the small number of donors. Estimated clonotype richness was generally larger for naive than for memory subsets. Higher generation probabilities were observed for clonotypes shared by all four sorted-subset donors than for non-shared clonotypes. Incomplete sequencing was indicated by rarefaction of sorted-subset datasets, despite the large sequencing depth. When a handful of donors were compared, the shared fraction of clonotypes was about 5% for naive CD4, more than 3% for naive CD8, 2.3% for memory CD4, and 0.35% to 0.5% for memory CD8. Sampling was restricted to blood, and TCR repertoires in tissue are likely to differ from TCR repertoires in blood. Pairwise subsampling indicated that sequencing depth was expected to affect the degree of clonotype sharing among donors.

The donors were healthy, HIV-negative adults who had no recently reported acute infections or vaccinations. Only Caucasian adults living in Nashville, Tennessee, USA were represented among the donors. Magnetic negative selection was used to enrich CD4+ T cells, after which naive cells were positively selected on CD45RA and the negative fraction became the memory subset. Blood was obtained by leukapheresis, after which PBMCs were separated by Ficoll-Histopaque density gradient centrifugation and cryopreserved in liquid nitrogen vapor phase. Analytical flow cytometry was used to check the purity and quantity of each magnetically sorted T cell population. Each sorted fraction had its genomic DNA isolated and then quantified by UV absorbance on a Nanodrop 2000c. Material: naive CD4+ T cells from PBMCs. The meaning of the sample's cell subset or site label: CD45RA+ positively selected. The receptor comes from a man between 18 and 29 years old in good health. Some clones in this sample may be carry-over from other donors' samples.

The CDR3 region reads CSVEVTGNTEAFF. In nucleotide form, the sequence is TGCAGCGTTGAAGTTACAGGGAACACTGAAGCTTTCTTT. Here the chain combines TRBV29-1 and TRBJ1-1, with TRBD1 perhaps the D gene, on 5 matching bases. V is cut by 1 base and J by 1 base, and the space between the germline ends is 7 bases. The CDR3 covers 13 residues, taking in both the cysteine and the phenylalanine. Of the read, only the CDR3 DNA is kept; its 39 bases are in frame from base 1. The germline V gene supplies CDR1 SQVTM and CDR2 ANQGSEA. Extended through the reference TRBV29-1 and TRBJ1-1 proteins, this CDR3 yields the full variable domain: SAVISQKPSRDICQRGTSLTIQCQVDSQVTMMFWYRQQPGQSLTLIATANQGSEATYESGFVIDKFPISRPNLTFSTLTVSNMSPEDSSIYLCSVEVTGNTEAFFGQGTRLTVV.